These 27 T cell receptor beta chains were all obtained from the same sample, sequenced in a study of monozygotic twins with cystic fibrosis. Using immunoSEQ multiplex PCR, the repertoire was profiled, and TCRdb retains in-frame clones only, with some absent. Of about 20,000 clones detected, about 97% appear once; the ten largest clones hold more than 1.5%. Sequenced material: blood. These receptors were collected from a woman aged 25 to 45 with cystic fibrosis.

The CDR3 DNA sequence: TGTGCCAGCAGTTACAGGACAGGGCCTAACTATGGCTACACCTTC. Residues: CASSYRTGPNYGYTF. The J gene is TRBJ1-2, the V gene TRBV6-6; 8 nucleotides agree with TRBD1. The CDR3 is made up of 15 amino acids. With V trimmed by 2 bases and J by 0 bases, 2 bases remained unmatched. The germline V gene encodes CDR1 MNHNY and CDR2 SVGAGI (reference sequence).

The V and J genes are TRBV5-1 and TRBJ1-2, with a weak D call TRBD1 (5 bases). CDR3 length: 15 amino acids. V lost 3 bases and J lost 2, with 14 bases in between. Germline assignment: CDR1 SGHRS and CDR2 YFSETQ. DNA of the CDR3: TGCGCCAGCAGCTCTGACAGCAAACCGAACTATGGCTACACCTTC. Translating it yields CASSSDSKPNYGYTF.

The chain links TRBV27 to TRBJ2-7; D not resolved. The germline gives CDR1 MNHEY, CDR2 SMNVEV (reference sequence). Trimming took off 2 bases at V and 1 base at J, with 12 bases between the two ends. This CDR3 contains 15 residues. CDR3 sequence reads: CASSLSPTRSYEQYF. For the CDR3, the DNA is TGTGCCAGCAGTTTAAGTCCGACAAGATCCTACGAGCAGTACTTC.

This chain connects TRBV7-8 to TRBJ1-3, with TRBD1 identical over 7 bases. The V segment lost 0 bases and the J segment 2 bases; nucleotides outside the gene matches: 10. Germline V gene data show CDR1 as SGHVS and CDR2 as FQNEAQ. The CDR3 length is 18 residues. This CDR3 is CASSLARVQGYTGNTIYF. The CDR3 DNA reads as TGTGCCAGCAGCTTAGCCAGGGTACAGGGGTATACTGGAAACACCATATATTTT.

This chain connects TRBV5-1 to TRBJ1-1; the match to TRBD1 covers 7 bases. Germline assignment: CDR1 SGHRS and CDR2 YFSETQ. This CDR3 is 15 amino acids long. V lost 4 bases, J lost 8 bases, and 14 bases stayed unmatched. The CDR3: CASSPVTTGRGEAFF. The CDR3 DNA sequence: TGCGCCAGCAGCCCCGTAACGACAGGGCGGGGAGAAGCTTTCTTT.

The genes are TRBV19 and TRBJ2-2; a possible D gene is TRBD2 (5 bases). In germline, CDR1 is LNHDA, CDR2 SQIVND (reference sequence). The V end lost 7 bases, the J end lost 0 bases, and 12 bases lay between the germline ends. The CDR3 is made up of 15 amino acids. The CDR3 region has the DNA TGTGCCAGTACCCCTTTCGGGACGAACACCGGGGAGCTGTTTTTT. This sequence encodes CASTPFGTNTGELFF.

This rearrangement joins TRBV7-6 to TRBJ1-2; D may be TRBD1 (6 bases). The CDR3 spans 12 residues. The V gene lost 6 bases and the J gene lost 6 bases, with 11 bases spanning the gap. From germline, CDR1 is SGHVS and CDR2 FNYEAQ. DNA for the CDR3: TGTGCCAGCAGGGCCTACAGGGATGGCTACACCTTC. It codes for CASRAYRDGYTF.

V and J are TRBV7-2 and TRBJ1-5; D unresolved. Germline lookup yields CDR1 SGHTA and CDR2 FQGNSA. This CDR3 contains 14 residues. The V and J ends lost 0 bases and 7 bases respectively, with 10 bases between them. This CDR3 is CASSLALGFQPQHF. Written as DNA, the CDR3 is TGTGCCAGCAGCTTAGCGCTCGGGTTCCAGCCCCAGCATTTT. Using reference TRBV7-2 and TRBJ1-5 for the parts outside the CDR3, the full variable domain is GAGVSQSPSNKVTEKGKDVELRCDPISGHTALYWYRQSLGQGLEFLIYFQGNSAPDKSGLPSDRFSAERTGGSVSTLTIQRTQQEDSAVYLCASSLALGFQPQHFGDGTRLSIL.

CDR3 region: CASRAGYTDTQYF. The CDR3 nucleotides are TGTGCCTCAAGAGCGGGGTACACAGATACGCAGTATTTT. The chain joins TRBV19 to TRBJ2-3, with 7 bases aligning to TRBD2. The ends lost 11 bases at V and 2 bases at J; junction bases unmatched: 7. CDR3 size: 13 residues. The germline gives CDR1 LNHDA, CDR2 SQIVND (reference sequence).

The chain employs TRBV19 and TRBJ2-7, with D perhaps matching TRBD2 (5 bases). This CDR3 comprises 14 residues. V lost 0 bases to trimming and J lost 5 bases, with 11 bases between them. CDR1 is LNHDA and CDR2 is SQIVND in the germline V gene (reference sequence). This CDR3 is CASSIDRRGNEQYF. CDR3 bases: TGTGCCAGTAGTATAGATCGAAGAGGGAACGAGCAGTACTTC.

The chain recombines TRBV5-1 with TRBJ2-7, with TRBD1 identical over 9 bases. CDR1 SGHRS and CDR2 YFSETQ come from the germline V gene. There are 14 residues in the CDR3. The J segment lost 3 bases and the V segment lost 2 bases, leaving 3 bases of the junction unmatched. The CDR3 sequence: CASSFGQGNYEQYF. The CDR3 nucleotides read TGCGCCAGCAGCTTCGGACAGGGGAACTACGAGCAGTACTTC.

This clone was picked up one time. The chain has TRBV19 and TRBJ1-3, with D uncertain. V lost 4 bases and J 0 bases, leaving 13 bases between the germline ends. From germline, CDR1 is LNHDA and CDR2 SQIVND (reference sequence). This CDR3 has 16 residues. CDR3 nucleotide sequence: TGTGCCAGTAGTACTAGAGGCCCAAGCTCTGGAAACACCATATATTTT. It translates to CASSTRGPSSGNTIYF.

J is TRBJ1-5 and V is TRBV5-1; D gene uncertain. The CDR3 is 15 amino acids. The V gene's germline CDR1 is SGHRS and CDR2 YFSETQ. Trimming took off 0 bases at V and 2 bases at J, with 9 bases between the two ends. CDR3 protein: CASSLASSGNQPQHF. CDR3 DNA: TGCGCCAGCAGCTTGGCGAGTTCAGGCAATCAGCCCCAGCATTTT.

This chain uses TRBV7-8 with TRBJ2-2, with a tentative D call TRBD1 (6 bases). CDR1 is SGHVS, CDR2 FQNEAQ, per germline. The V and J ends lost 11 bases and 7 bases respectively, with 14 bases between them. The CDR3 is 12 amino acids. As DNA, the CDR3 is TGTGCCTTGAGGGGGTCGGGCGGGGAGCTGTTTTTT. This gives the protein CALRGSGGELFF. The full variable domain, completed using reference TRBV7-8 and TRBJ2-2, is GAGVSQSPRYKVAKRGQDVALRCDPISGHVSLFWYQQALGQGPEFLTYFQNEAQLDKSGLPSDRFFAERPEGSVSTLKIQRTQQEDSAVYLCALRGSGGELFFGEGSRLTVL.

The J gene is TRBJ1-2, the V gene TRBV6-5, with 11 bases fitting TRBD1. The J segment lost 7 bases and the V segment lost 2 bases, leaving 3 bases of the junction unmatched. The germline gives CDR1 MNHEY, CDR2 SVGAGI. The CDR3 consists of 14 residues. The DNA for the CDR3 is TGTGCCAGCAGTTACGGACAGGGGGCAGGTGGCTACACCTTC. This codes for CASSYGQGAGGYTF.

This chain uses TRBV5-1 with TRBJ2-3; 9 bases map to TRBD2. The CDR3 covers 17 residues. Germline-derived CDR1 and CDR2 are SGHRS and YFSETQ. V gave up 0 bases and J gave up 1 base; unmatched junction bases: 6. This CDR3 reads CASSLGPRTSGTDTQYF. The CDR3 coding sequence is TGCGCCAGCAGCTTGGGACCAAGGACTAGCGGCACAGATACGCAGTATTTT.

In nucleotides, the CDR3 is TGTGCCAGCACCTCTGGGGCCAACGTCCTGACTTTC. Encoded protein: CASTSGANVLTF. V is TRBV25-1 and J is TRBJ2-6, with D unresolved. This CDR3 has 12 residues. Germline CDR1 MGHDK, CDR2 SYGVNS. Trimming shortened V by 7 bases and J by 0 bases, and 1 base separated the two germline ends.

This clone was picked up a small number of times. The rearrangement links TRBV14 to TRBJ2-3, with D possibly being TRBD1 or TRBD2 (5 bases each). CDR3 length: 14 amino acids. Germline values: CDR1 SGHDN, CDR2 FVKESK. V dropped 6 bases and J dropped 2 bases, with 12 bases sitting between them. CDR3 sequence: CASSRAGTTDTQYF. The CDR3 DNA reads TGTGCCAGCAGTCGGGCAGGGACCACAGATACGCAGTATTTT.

The V call is TRBV29-1, the J call TRBJ2-7, with D perhaps assigned TRBD1 or TRBD2 (5 bases each). This CDR3 is 10 amino acids long. V dropped 4 bases and J dropped 6 bases, with 7 bases sitting between them. Germline V gene lookup returns CDR1 SQVTM and CDR2 ANQGSEA. CDR3 in amino acids: CSVGGGEQYF. The CDR3 DNA follows: TGCAGCGTTGGTGGGGGCGAGCAGTACTTC.

The rearrangement links TRBV7-9 to TRBJ1-2, with TRBD1 matching over 8 bases. Germline CDR1 SEHNR, CDR2 FQNEAQ (reference sequence). The CDR3 is 14 amino acids. The V segment lost 5 bases and the J segment 6 bases; nucleotides outside the gene matches: 8. In DNA form, the CDR3 reads TGTGCCAGCAGCCCACAGGGGGTTTCAGATGGCTACACCTTC. Protein product: CASSPQGVSDGYTF.

This sequence joins TRBV7-2 and TRBJ2-3; no definite D call. The V end lost 1 base, the J end lost 3 bases, and 14 bases lay between the germline ends. The CDR3 totals 16 residues. In germline, CDR1 is SGHTA, CDR2 FQGNSA. This chain's CDR3 is CASSLVVGLRTDTQYF. Written as DNA, the CDR3 is TGTGCCAGCAGCTTAGTCGTGGGCCTTAGGACAGATACGCAGTATTTT.

This clone is a singleton in its sample. The rearrangement links TRBV5-5 to TRBJ2-2; possible D gene TRBD1, 6 bases. V lost 6 bases, J lost 7 bases, and 16 bases lay in between. Germline V gene lookup returns CDR1 SGHKS and CDR2 YYEKEE (reference sequence). This CDR3 region has 14 residues. The CDR3 sequence: CASKATGSDGELFF. The CDR3 nucleotides read TGTGCCAGCAAGGCTACAGGGTCGGACGGGGAGCTGTTTTTT. Together with reference TRBV5-5 and TRBJ2-2, the CDR3 gives the full variable domain: DAGVTQSPTHLIKTRGQQVTLRCSPISGHKSVSWYQQVLGQGPQFIFQYYEKEERGRGNFPDRFSARQFPNYSSELNVNALLLGDSALYLCASKATGSDGELFFGEGSRLTVL.

Only one count was recorded for this clone. The chain uses TRBV5-5 and TRBJ1-2; possible D gene TRBD1, 6 bases. CDR1 SGHKS and CDR2 YYEKEE come from the germline V gene (reference sequence). This CDR3 contains 16 residues. Deletions cut 3 bases from V and 2 bases from J, with 17 bases between. The CDR3 loop reads CASSYDTGLRNYGYTF. The CDR3 nucleotides are TGTGCCAGCAGCTACGATACAGGGCTCCGCAACTATGGCTACACCTTC.

This clone was counted once. The chain is built from TRBV4-1 and TRBJ2-1, with unresolved D. Germline V gives CDR1 MGHRA, CDR2 YSYEKL. V was shortened by 3 bases and J by 6 bases, with 9 bases between the two germline ends. The CDR3 extends over 13 amino acids. The CDR3 protein is CASSQSLSNEQFF. DNA of the CDR3: TGCGCCAGCAGCCAGTCGTTGTCCAATGAGCAGTTCTTC.

The V and J genes are TRBV5-1 and TRBJ2-7; TRBD1 is a possible D gene (6 bases). V shed 0 bases and J shed 4 bases, with 8 bases lying between them. The CDR3 spans 13 residues. Germline V gives CDR1 SGHRS, CDR2 YFSETQ. The CDR3 sequence: CASSLDRAYEQYF. The CDR3 DNA reads as TGCGCCAGCAGCTTGGACAGGGCTTACGAGCAGTACTTC. The whole variable domain, remainder taken from reference TRBV5-1 and TRBJ2-7, is KAGVTQTPRYLIKTRGQQVTLSCSPISGHRSVSWYQQTPGQGLQFLFEYFSETQRNKGNFPGRFSGRQFSNSRSEMNVSTLELGDSALYLCASSLDRAYEQYFGPGTRLTVT.

CDR3 sequence (DNA): TGCGCCAGCAGCGCTGGGGACCAAGAGACCCAGTACTTC. Its protein product is CASSAGDQETQYF. J is TRBJ2-5 and V is TRBV5-1; D is unresolved. CDR1 is SGHRS and CDR2 is YFSETQ in the germline V gene. The CDR3 has 13 residues. V dropped 4 bases and J dropped 0 bases, with 7 bases sitting between them. The variable domain in full, with the rest retrieved from reference TRBV5-1 and TRBJ2-5, is KAGVTQTPRYLIKTRGQQVTLSCSPISGHRSVSWYQQTPGQGLQFLFEYFSETQRNKGNFPGRFSGRQFSNSRSEMNVSTLELGDSALYLCASSAGDQETQYFGPGTRLLVL.

The gene calls are TRBV5-1 and TRBJ2-3; D gene ambiguous. Looked up from germline, CDR1 is SGHRS and CDR2 is YFSETQ. There are 12 residues in the CDR3. Trimming stripped 2 bases from V and 5 bases from J, with 6 bases between. The chain's CDR3 is CASSFDGDTQYF. The CDR3 coding sequence is TGCGCCAGCAGCTTCGACGGAGATACGCAGTATTTT.